The source of this T cell receptor beta chain is a study of CXCR3-negative and CXCR3-positive naive CD8 T cells (dated by TCRdb to between 2018 and 2021). For the wider study: In total, some 130 million TRB reads were obtained, or roughly 1.5 +/- 0.3 million reads per library. Diversity and physicochemical repertoire analyses were performed on some eleven donors pooled from two independent experiments. TRBV-TRBJ cluster analysis included naive subsets from roughly 5 donors and memory cells from 3 donors.

According to the germline V gene (reference sequence), CDR1 reads MNHNY and CDR2 reads SVGAGI. Counted from cysteine to phenylalanine, this CDR3 has 14 amino acids. The DNA is not on file. Sequenced using a NextSeq 550. The Human TCR Profiling Kit (MiLaboratory) was used to make UMI-labeled 5' RACE TRB cDNA libraries. The full amount of extracted RNA was used for cDNA synthesis, and the full amount of resulting cDNA was used for PCR amplification. Libraries were prepared in parallel with an identical number of PCR cycles. Per the authors' processing: MIGEC and MiXCR extracted about 50,000 +/- 10,000 unique UMI-labeled TRB cDNA molecules per library, requiring at least two reads per UMI. An average of around 40,000 +/- 10,000 functional in-frame TRB CDR3 nucleotide clonotypes without stop codons was found per library. Diversity metrics, including normalized Shannon-Wiener and Chao1, were computed in VDJtools after downsampling to 5000 UMI-labeled TRB molecules per sample. Clonotype-size-weighted physicochemical properties of the central five CDR3 residues (interaction energy, strength, volume and Kidera factor 4) were computed in VDJtools. TCRdb reprocessed the reads and lists each CDR3 protein sequence as a single entry, with no DNA. The V and J calls and clone size are TCRdb's, not the authors'. This specimen's table enumerates some 140,000 distinct CDR3 sequences. The ten biggest clones cover 0.41% of the sample.

Each CD8+ T cell subset was flow-sorted in triplicate, and some 310,000 cells per subset were placed directly into RLT lysis buffer. Naive CD8+ T cells were defined stringently as CD45RO-CCR7+CD27+CD95- to exclude memory contaminants. Peripheral blood mononuclear cells were isolated from buffy coats by standard density gradient centrifugation. Naive CXCR3-negative and CXCR3-positive CD8+ T cells were flow-sorted using a FACSAria III. An RNeasy Mini Kit was used to extract total RNA from the sorted cells. For this clonotype: Its target antigen remains unknown.

General findings and caveats noted by the study authors: Because surface CD5, which has been linked to self-reactivity in mice, was comparable between naive subsets, TCR interaction strength was also inferred from TRB CDR3 physicochemical properties. Comparably high repertoire diversity was found in both naive subsets, whereas much lower repertoire diversity was found in memory CD8+ T cells. CXCR3 expression partially decreased after cryopreservation, so most assays used freshly isolated PBMCs. TRB CDR3s from CXCR3-positive naive cells showed higher hydrophobicity (lower Kidera factor 4), lower energy, and higher strength and volume indices than CXCR3-negative naive cells. Naive CXCR3-negative and CXCR3-positive cells from the same donor showed similar TRBV-TRBJ usage, whereas memory cells showed distinct patterns.

The V gene is TRBV6-6 and the J gene is TRBJ2-3; TCRdb designates TRBD2, a call that cannot be tested without DNA. The TCR was taken from a human donor in good health. Some clones in this sample may be carry-over from other donors' samples. The sample consisted of naive CXCR3+ CD8+ T cells from blood. According to the study, the label for this sample's cell subset or site signals: CD45RO-CCR7+CD27+CD95- naive CD8+ T cells expressing CXCR3 (TNR3+). The CDR3: CASSYSGPTDTQYF.